This T cell receptor beta chain appears in the sequencing data of a study of yellow fever vaccine responses in identical twins. Study conclusions and caveats: After vaccination, twins' T cell response reportedly seemed partly convergent, partly personalized.

TCRdb redid the calling of the RT-PCR reads with MiXCR, one entry per CDR3 protein. This sample has over a thousand distinct CDR3 sequences, with roughly 84% found just once. As concerns this clonotype: The target antigen is unknown.

The CDR3 consists of 15 residues. The germline V gene has CDR1 SGDLS and CDR2 YYNGEE. The V and J ends lost 1 base and 9 bases respectively, with 17 bases between them. The sample consisted of T cells from blood (PBMCs), unsorted or a sorted subset (not recorded which), taken before or after yellow fever vaccination (not recorded which). This TCR was recovered from a woman between 18 and 30 years old who received the yellow fever vaccine. This chain uses TRBV9 with TRBJ2-1; the D gene is possibly TRBD2 (5 bases). The DNA of the CDR3 is TGTGCCAGCAGCGTAAGGGCTAGCAATACCTTTGAGCAGTTCTTC. This translates into CASSVRASNTFEQFF.